The 19 T cell receptor beta chains listed next were all sequenced from one sample in a study of Graves' ophthalmopathy and Graves' hyperthyroidism. Using RNA transcripts, the TCR beta CDR3 regions were amplified. The first-round RT-PCR employed HTBI primers together with the Qiagen OneStep RT-PCR kit. A multiplex PCR was then performed as the second round. In TCRdb, the multiplex PCR reads were re-called with MiXCR into one record per CDR3 protein. The table lists 200,000 to 300,000 distinct CDR3 sequences, 45% of them singletons. Source material: peripheral blood. These receptors were obtained from an adult man with Graves' ophthalmopathy.

This clonotype has ten or more counts. The chain uses TRBV7-6 and TRBJ2-5; D remains ambiguous. Germline lookup yields CDR1 SGHVS and CDR2 FNYEAQ. The CDR3 consists of 15 residues. V was clipped by 5 bases and J by 1 base, with 14 bases between them. The CDR3 sequence: CASSPPRASQETQYF. Here the CDR3 DNA reads TGTGCCAGCAGCCCGCCAAGGGCCAGCCAAGAGACCCAGTACTTC.

The rearrangement uses TRBV12-3 or TRBV12-4 and TRBJ1-2; TRBD1 is a possible D gene (6 bases). Trimming cost V 6 bases and J 0 bases, with 14 bases left between them. This CDR3 comprises 15 residues. The DNA of the CDR3 is TGTGCCAGCAGCCCTTCAGGGGCCGCTAACTATGGCTACACCTTC. It translates to CASSPSGAANYGYTF.

The CDR3 sequence is CASREGTVRETQYF. In nucleotides, the CDR3 is TGTGCCAGCAGGGAGGGGACAGTTCGTGAGACCCAGTACTTC. This rearrangement joins TRBV2 to TRBJ2-5, with a weak D call TRBD1 (7 bases). V gave up 6 bases and J gave up 5 bases, with 16 bases separating them. The CDR3 runs to 14 residues. Germline V gene sequence: CDR1 SNHLY, CDR2 FYNNEI. Full variable domain (rest looked up from reference TRBV2 and TRBJ2-5): EPEVTQTPSHQVTQMGQEVILRCVPISNHLYFYWYRQILGQKVEFLVSFYNNEISEKSEIFDDQFSVERPDGSNFTLKIRSTKLEDSAMYFCASREGTVRETQYFGPGTRLLVL.

This chain links TRBV29-1 with TRBJ1-2; 9 bases line up with TRBD1. The V gene's germline CDR1 is SQVTM and CDR2 ANQGSEA. This CDR3 region has 14 residues. V lost 1 base and J lost 7; bases outside the gene matches: 7. Here the CDR3 reads CSVEVVQGASGYTF. The DNA of the CDR3 is TGCAGCGTTGAAGTGGTACAGGGGGCAAGTGGCTACACCTTC.

J is TRBJ2-2 and V is TRBV19; D is ambiguous. V lost 6 bases and J lost 5, with 10 bases in between. This CDR3 comprises 13 residues. Germline CDR1 is LNHDA and CDR2 is SQIVND (reference sequence). CDR3 sequence: CASSTEWTGELFF. CDR3 bases: TGTGCCAGTAGCACCGAATGGACCGGGGAGCTGTTTTTT.

V usage is TRBV11-3 and J usage is TRBJ1-3; D possibly corresponds to TRBD1 (6 bases). CDR3 length: 14 residues. The ends were cut back, 4 bases at V and 11 bases at J, with 18 bases in the middle. Germline V lookup: CDR1 SGHNT, CDR2 YENEEA. CDR3 sequence: CASSSVGQGNAIYF. DNA of the CDR3: TGTGCCAGCAGCTCCGTGGGACAAGGGAACGCCATATATTTT.

The chain has TRBV20-1 and TRBJ2-7, with 7 bases fitting TRBD1. Germline V lookup: CDR1 DFQATT, CDR2 SNEGSKA (reference sequence). The CDR3 has 11 residues. The trim removed 6 bases at V and 6 bases at J, leaving 5 bases unmatched. The CDR3 reads CSAATGAEQYF. The CDR3 DNA follows: TGCAGTGCAGCAACAGGGGCCGAGCAGTACTTC.

This chain links TRBV27 with TRBJ2-7; D might be TRBD1 (6 bases). There are 14 residues in the CDR3. V was shortened by 6 bases and J by 1 base, with 13 bases between the two germline ends. CDR1 MNHEY and CDR2 SMNVEV come from the germline V gene (reference sequence). CDR3 in amino acids: CASSDPGQSYEQYF. The CDR3 DNA reads as TGTGCCAGCAGCGACCCAGGACAGTCCTACGAGCAGTACTTC.

There are a few counts of this clonotype. The V and J genes are TRBV28 and TRBJ1-1, with D perhaps TRBD1 (6 bases). This CDR3 spans 13 amino acids. CDR1 is MDHEN, CDR2 SYDVKM, per germline. Trimming stripped 5 bases from V and 13 bases from J, with 20 bases between. In DNA, the CDR3 is TGTGCCAGCAGTACCCTCCGGACATCAGGGGATTTCTTT. Translation gives CASSTLRTSGDFF.

This clonotype was found many times. This chain's CDR3 is CAISGTGANQPQHF. The CDR3, as DNA: TGTGCCATCAGTGGGACTGGAGCCAATCAGCCCCAGCATTTT. The V gene is TRBV10-3, the J gene TRBJ1-5; no clear D gene. This CDR3 has 14 amino acids. V shed 4 bases and J shed 3 bases, with 10 bases lying between them. Per the germline V gene, CDR1 is ENHRY and CDR2 is SYGVKD.

This chain connects TRBV10-3 to TRBJ1-2; 9 bases are shared with TRBD1. The CDR3 loop spans 18 amino acids. J lost 4 bases, V lost 10 bases, and 22 bases had no gene match. In germline, CDR1 is ENHRY, CDR2 SYGVKD. This chain's CDR3 is CASSPTGDREMLFYGYTF. In DNA, the CDR3 is TGTGCCAGCAGCCCTACAGGGGACAGGGAGATGTTATTCTATGGCTACACCTTC.

The V gene is TRBV2, the J gene TRBJ2-7, with D maybe TRBD1 (6 bases). This CDR3 region has 17 residues. The V end was cut by 6 bases, the J end by 2 bases, with 23 bases between. Per germline, CDR1 SNHLY and CDR2 FYNNEI. CDR3 loop: CASSVSPQGLGTYEQYF. CDR3 nucleotides: TGTGCCAGCAGCGTCTCCCCCCAGGGGCTCGGGACCTACGAGCAGTACTTC.

J is TRBJ2-5 and V is TRBV20-1; tentatively, D is TRBD2 (5 bases). The germline V gene encodes CDR1 DFQATT and CDR2 SNEGSKA (reference sequence). This CDR3 is built from 13 residues. V lost 3 bases and J 5 bases, leaving 13 bases between the germline ends. The CDR3 protein is CSASDRGGETQYF. CDR3 DNA: TGCAGTGCTAGCGATCGTGGCGGGGAGACCCAGTACTTC.

This clonotype was seen a handful of times. V usage is TRBV15 and J usage is TRBJ2-7; 7 positions agree with TRBD2. The CDR3 contains 14 residues. The germline V gene has CDR1 LNHNV and CDR2 YYDKDF (reference sequence). Trimming at V came to 0 bases and at J to 5 bases, leaving 4 bases not matched to a gene. The CDR3 DNA sequence: TGTGCCACCAGCAGAGAGGGAGGGGCCAACGAGCAGTACTTC. Protein: CATSREGGANEQYF.

The CDR3 protein is CASSMGETYEQYF. The CDR3 nucleotides are TGTGCCAGTAGTATGGGGGAAACCTACGAGCAGTACTTC. The V and J genes are TRBV19 and TRBJ2-7; either TRBD1 or TRBD2 may supply D (5 bases each). The CDR3 runs to 13 residues. V was trimmed by 3 bases and J by 2 bases, leaving 8 bases between them. Germline assignment: CDR1 LNHDA and CDR2 SQIVND (reference sequence).

The gene calls are TRBV10-2 and TRBJ1-2, with 7 nucleotides matching TRBD1. CDR1 WSHSY and CDR2 SAAADI come from the germline V gene. CDR3 length: 14 amino acids. V shed 3 bases and J 5 bases; nucleotides not matched to a gene: 6. The CDR3 sequence is CASSEGGASYGYTF. CDR3 sequence (DNA): TGCGCCAGCAGTGAAGGGGGCGCATCTTATGGCTACACCTTC.

The chain joins TRBV12-3 or TRBV12-4 to TRBJ1-2; D is unresolved. Deletions cut 4 bases from V and 4 bases from J, with 13 bases between. CDR3 size: 14 residues. This chain's CDR3 is CASSYGKGSYGYTF. CDR3 DNA sequence: TGTGCCAGCAGTTATGGGAAGGGTAGCTATGGCTACACCTTC.

Turning to this clonotype: The missing conserved phenylalanine or tryptophan at the end of this CDR3 makes a read error likely. The limits of the CDR3 on the DNA are not certain, so only TCRdb's listed CDR3 is given. V is TRBV7-2 and J is TRBJ1-4. Looked up from germline, CDR1 is SGHTA and CDR2 is FQGNSA. From its first to its last residue, the CDR3 has 8 amino acids. The CDR3 is CASSSSGV.

This rearrangement joins TRBV7-9 to TRBJ1-5, with 7 bases fitting TRBD1. CDR1 is SEHNR, CDR2 FQNEAQ, per germline (reference sequence). This CDR3 is 15 amino acids long. Germline trimming cut 5 bases from V and 2 bases from J; bases unmatched to any gene: 6. The CDR3 DNA sequence: TGTGCCAGCAGCCCCGGGACAGAGCGCAATCAGCCCCAGCATTTT. Its protein is CASSPGTERNQPQHF.